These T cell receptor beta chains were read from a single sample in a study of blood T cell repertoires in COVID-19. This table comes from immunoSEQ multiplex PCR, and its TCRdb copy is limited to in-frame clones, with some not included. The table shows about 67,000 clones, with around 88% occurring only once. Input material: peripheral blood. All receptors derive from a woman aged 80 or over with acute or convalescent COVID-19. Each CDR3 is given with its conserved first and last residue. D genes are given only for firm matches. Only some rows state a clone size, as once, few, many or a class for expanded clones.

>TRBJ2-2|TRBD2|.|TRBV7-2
TGTGCCAGCAGCTTAGAACTAGCGGGGGGTACCGGGGAGCTGTTTTTT
CASSLELAGGTGELFF
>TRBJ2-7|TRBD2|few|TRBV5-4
TGTGCCAGCAGCTTTGGACTAGCCTCCTACGAGCAGTACTTC
CASSFGLASYEQYF
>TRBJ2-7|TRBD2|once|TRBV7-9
TGTGCCAGCCGGCCGGGGGGGAGCTCCTACGAGCAGTACTTC
CASRPGGSSYEQYF
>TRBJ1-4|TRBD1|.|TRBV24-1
TGTGCCACCAGTGATTGGGGACAGGGAGGCCAAGTTGAAAAACTGTTTTTT
CATSDWGQGGQVEKLFF
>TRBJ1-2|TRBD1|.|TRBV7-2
TGTGCCAGCAGCCTGGGGACAGGGATCAGCTATGGCTACACCTTC
CASSLGTGISYGYTF
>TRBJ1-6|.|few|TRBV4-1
TGCGCCAGCAGCCAAAGGGAGACTTCTTCACCCCTCCACTTT
CASSQRETSSPLHF
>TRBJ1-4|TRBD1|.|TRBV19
TGTGCCAGTAGTATGGGGCGACAGGGGATCGAAAAACTGTTTTTT
CASSMGRQGIEKLFF
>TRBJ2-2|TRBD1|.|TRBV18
TGTGCCAGCTCACCCACAGGGGCGAACACCGGGGAGCTGTTTTTT
CASSPTGANTGELFF
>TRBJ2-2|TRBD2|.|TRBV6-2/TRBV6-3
TGTGCCAGCAGTTACGGGACTAGCGGTAAAAACACCGGGGAGCTGTTTTTT
CASSYGTSGKNTGELFF
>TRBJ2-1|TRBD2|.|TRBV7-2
TGTGCCAGCAGCCCGGGACTAGCGGGGAGCTCCTACAATGAGCAGTTCTTC
CASSPGLAGSSYNEQFF
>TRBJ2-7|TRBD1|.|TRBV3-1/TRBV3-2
TGTGCCAGCAGTGTTAGAGGGGGCAACTACGAGCAGTACTTC
CASSVRGGNYEQYF
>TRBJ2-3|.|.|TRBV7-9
TGTGCCAGCAGCTTTATCACAGGAGATACGCAGTATTTT
CASSFITGDTQYF
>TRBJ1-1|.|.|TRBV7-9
TGTGCCAGCAGCGACCTGTTCCAGGGGATATCTGAAGCTTTCTTT
CASSDLFQGISEAFF
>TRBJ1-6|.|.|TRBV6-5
TGTGCCAGCAAAAAGCTGGGGGGGGCCCTCCACTTT
CASKKLGGALHF
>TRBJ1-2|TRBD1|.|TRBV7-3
TGTGCCAGCAGCTTCGGGGACAGGGGAGGCTACACCTTC
CASSFGDRGGYTF
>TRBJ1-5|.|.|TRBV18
TGTGCCAGCTCACGGTCCCAGGGAGGAGGTCAGCCCCAGCATTTT
CASSRSQGGGQPQHF
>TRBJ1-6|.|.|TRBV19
TGTGCCAGTAGTATCCAGGGGCGCGAATCACCCCTCCACTTT
CASSIQGRESPLHF
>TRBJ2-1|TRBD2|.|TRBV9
TGTGCCAGCAGCCCAGCTAGCGGGGGTGGAAATGAGCAGTTCTTC
CASSPASGGGNEQFF
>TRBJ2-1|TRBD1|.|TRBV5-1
TGCGCCAGCAGCTTGGTTGGGACAGGTAATGAGCAGTTCTTC
CASSLVGTGNEQFF
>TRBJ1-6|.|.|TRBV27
TGTGCCAGCAGTCCCCGTTATAATTCACCCCTCCACTTT
CASSPRYNSPLHF
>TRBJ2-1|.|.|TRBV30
TGTGCCTGGAGTGTACAAGCGGGTCCAACAGGGGAGAATGAGCAGTTCTTC
CAWSVQAGPTGENEQFF
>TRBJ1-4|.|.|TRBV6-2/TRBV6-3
TGTGCCAGCAGCGACCTACAGGCCGGAGGGAAACTGTTTTTT
CASSDLQAGGKLFF
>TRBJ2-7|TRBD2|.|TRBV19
TGTGCCAGTAGCCCGGGACTAGGGTATCTAGAGCAGTACTTC
CASSPGLGYLEQYF
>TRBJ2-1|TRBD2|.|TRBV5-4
TGTGCCAGCAGCTTGCCACTAGCGGTTAACAATGAGCAGTTCTTC
CASSLPLAVNNEQFF
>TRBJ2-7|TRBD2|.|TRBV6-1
TGTGCCAGCAGTGATTCTGGGCTAGCGGGGGGAAGCTCCTACGAGCAGTACTTC
CASSDSGLAGGSSYEQYF
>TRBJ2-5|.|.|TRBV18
TGTGCCAGCTCACTTACAGGTGTGCGGGAGACCCAGTACTTC
CASSLTGVRETQYF
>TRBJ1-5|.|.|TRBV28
TGTGCCAGCAGAATAAACAGGGTTTGGCAGCCCCAGCATTTT
CASRINRVWQPQHF
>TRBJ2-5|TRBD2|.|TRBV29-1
TGCAGCGTTGAAGATCTGAGCGGGGGAGAGACCCAGTACTTC
CSVEDLSGGETQYF